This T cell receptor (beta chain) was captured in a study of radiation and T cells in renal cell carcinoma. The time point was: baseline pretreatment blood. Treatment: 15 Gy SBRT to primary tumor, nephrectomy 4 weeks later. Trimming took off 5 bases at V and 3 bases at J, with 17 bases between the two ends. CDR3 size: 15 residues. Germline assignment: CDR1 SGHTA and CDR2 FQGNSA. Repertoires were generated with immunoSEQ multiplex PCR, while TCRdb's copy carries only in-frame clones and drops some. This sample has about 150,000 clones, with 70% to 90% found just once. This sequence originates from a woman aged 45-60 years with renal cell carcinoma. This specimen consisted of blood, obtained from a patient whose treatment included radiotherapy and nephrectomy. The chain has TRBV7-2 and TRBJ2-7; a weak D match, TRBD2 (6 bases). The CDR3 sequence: CASSPQGGQLYEQYF. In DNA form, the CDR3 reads TGTGCCAGCAGCCCCCAGGGAGGCCAGCTCTACGAGCAGTACTTC.